The present T cell receptor (beta chain) was sequenced within a study of blood T cells in healthy people across ages. The CDR3 extends over 18 amino acids. The germline V gene encodes CDR1 DFQATT and CDR2 SNEGSKA (reference sequence). V lost 0 bases, J lost 6 bases, and 9 bases stayed unmatched. A second 7 to 11 cycle PCR used barcoded and J-beta primers. TCRdb recomputed calls from the 5' RACE reads with MiXCR, one row per CDR3 protein. The sample includes roughly 1,800,000 distinct CDR3 sequences, about 49% of them seen just once. This receptor was taken from a woman aged 40 to 49 in good health. Sequenced input: blood. V usage is TRBV20-1 and J usage is TRBJ2-1, with 15 bases aligning to TRBD2. This CDR3 is CSARDGGLAGGGGNEQFF. The CDR3 bases are TGCAGTGCTAGAGATGGGGGACTAGCGGGGGGAGGTGGCAATGAGCAGTTCTTC.